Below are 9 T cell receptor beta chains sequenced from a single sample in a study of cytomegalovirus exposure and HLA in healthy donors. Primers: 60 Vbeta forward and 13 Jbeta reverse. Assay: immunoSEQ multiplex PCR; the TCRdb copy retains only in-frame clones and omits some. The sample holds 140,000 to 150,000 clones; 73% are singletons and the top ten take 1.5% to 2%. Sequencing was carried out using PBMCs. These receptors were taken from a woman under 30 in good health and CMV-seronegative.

CDR3 region: CASSETKQNTEAFF. In DNA form, the CDR3 reads TGTGCCAGCAGTGAAACCAAACAGAACACTGAAGCTTTCTTT. The gene calls are TRBV6-1 and TRBJ1-1, with no clear D. The germline V gene encodes CDR1 MNHNS and CDR2 SASEGT. The CDR3 is 14 amino acids. V lost 2 bases to trimming and J lost 1 base, with 8 bases between them.

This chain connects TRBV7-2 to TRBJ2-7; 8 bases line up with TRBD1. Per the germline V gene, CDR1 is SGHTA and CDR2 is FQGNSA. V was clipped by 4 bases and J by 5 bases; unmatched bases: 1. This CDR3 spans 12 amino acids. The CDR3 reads CASSSGGNEQYV. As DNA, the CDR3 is TGTGCCAGCAGCTCAGGGGGCAACGAGCAGTACGTC.

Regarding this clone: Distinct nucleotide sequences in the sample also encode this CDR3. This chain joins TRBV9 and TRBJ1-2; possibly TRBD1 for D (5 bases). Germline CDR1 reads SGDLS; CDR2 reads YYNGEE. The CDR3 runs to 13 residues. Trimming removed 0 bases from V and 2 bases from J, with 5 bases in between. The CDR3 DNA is TGTGCCAGCAGCGTAGCAGGGAACTATGGCTACACCTTC. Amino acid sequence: CASSVAGNYGYTF.

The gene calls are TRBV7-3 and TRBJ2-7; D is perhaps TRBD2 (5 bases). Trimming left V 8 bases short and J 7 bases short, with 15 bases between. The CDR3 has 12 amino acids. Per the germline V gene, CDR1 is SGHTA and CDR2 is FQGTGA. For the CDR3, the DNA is TGTGCCAGCGGCCGGGCCCCGGGGGAGCAGTACTTC. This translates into CASGRAPGEQYF. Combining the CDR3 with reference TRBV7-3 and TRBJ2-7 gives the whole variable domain GAGVSQTPSNKVTEKGKYVELRCDPISGHTALYWYRQSLGQGPEFLIYFQGTGAADDSGLPNDRFFAVRPEGSVSTLKIQRTERGDSAVYLCASGRAPGEQYFGPGTRLTVT.

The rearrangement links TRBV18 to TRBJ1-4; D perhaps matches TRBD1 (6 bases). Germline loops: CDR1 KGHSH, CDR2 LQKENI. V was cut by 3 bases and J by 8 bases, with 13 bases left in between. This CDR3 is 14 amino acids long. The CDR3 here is CASSPGHSGEKLFF. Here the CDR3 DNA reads TGTGCCAGCTCACCGGGACACTCGGGGGAAAAACTGTTTTTT.

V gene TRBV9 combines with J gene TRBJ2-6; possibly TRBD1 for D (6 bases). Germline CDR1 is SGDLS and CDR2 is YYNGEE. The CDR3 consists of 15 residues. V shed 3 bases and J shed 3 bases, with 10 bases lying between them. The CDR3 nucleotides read TGTGCCAGCAGCGGACAGGAAGGTGGGGCCAACGTCCTGACTTTC. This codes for CASSGQEGGANVLTF.

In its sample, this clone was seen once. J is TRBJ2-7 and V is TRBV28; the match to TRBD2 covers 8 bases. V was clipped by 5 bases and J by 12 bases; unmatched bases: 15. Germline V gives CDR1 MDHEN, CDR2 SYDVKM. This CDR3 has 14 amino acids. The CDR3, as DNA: TGTGCCAGCAGTCCGGGAATAGCGGGAAATGGGGGGTACGTC. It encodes CASSPGIAGNGGYV.

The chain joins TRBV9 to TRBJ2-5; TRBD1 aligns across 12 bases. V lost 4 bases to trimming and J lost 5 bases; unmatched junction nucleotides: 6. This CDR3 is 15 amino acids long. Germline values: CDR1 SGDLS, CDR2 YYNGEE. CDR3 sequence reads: CASSFPGQGAETQYF. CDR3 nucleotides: TGTGCCAGCAGCTTTCCGGGACAGGGGGCCGAGACCCAGTACTTC. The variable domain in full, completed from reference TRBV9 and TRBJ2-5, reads DSGVTQTPKHLITATGQRVTLRCSPRSGDLSVYWYQQSLDQGLQFLIQYYNGEERAKGNILERFSAQQFPDLHSELNLSSLELGDSALYFCASSFPGQGAETQYFGPGTRLLVL.

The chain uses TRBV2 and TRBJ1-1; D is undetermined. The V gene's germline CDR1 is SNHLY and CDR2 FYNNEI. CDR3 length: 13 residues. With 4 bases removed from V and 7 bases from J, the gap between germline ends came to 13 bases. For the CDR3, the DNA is TGTGCCAGCAGTGCTCAACGGAGTTTTGAAGCTTTCTTT. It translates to CASSAQRSFEAFF.